The source of this TCR beta chain is a study of identical twins. There are 14 residues in the CDR3. Trimming took 6 bases from V and 1 from J; bases not matched to a gene: 1. CDR1 is ENHRY and CDR2 is SYGVKD in the germline V gene. Overall study results and limits: Invariant populations such as MAIT and iNKT cells could partly muddle zero-insertion analyses.

The sample holds a few counts of this clonotype. No antigen is known for it. In TCRdb, the 5' RACE reads were re-called with MiXCR into one record per CDR3 protein. Of some 460,000 distinct CDR3 sequences listed, 13% to 15% are singletons. This sample was also put to use in a study of yellow fever vaccine responses in identical twins.

The rearrangement uses TRBV10-3 and TRBJ2-2; 8 bases fit TRBD1. The clonotype originates from a woman aged 18-30 years in good health. The sequenced sample was CD4+ T cells sorted from blood. The DNA for the CDR3 is TGTGCCATCAGAGGGACAGGGAACACCGGGGAGCTGTTTTTT. This translates into CAIRGTGNTGELFF.